These 30 T cell receptor beta chains came from one sample sequenced in a study of breast tumors, draining lymph nodes, adjacent tissues. Each CDR3 protein is one row after TCRdb ran MiXCR on the multiplex PCR reads. The sample consists of about 22,000 distinct CDR3 sequences, 50% to 75% of them appearing once. Sequencing input: tumor-adjacent breast tissue. These receptors all come from a female donor with breast cancer. Some clones in this sample may be carry-over from other donors' samples.

This clonotype rates as medium-sized. V is TRBV19 and J is TRBJ1-2, with D possibly matching TRBD1 (6 bases). The germline V gene encodes CDR1 LNHDA and CDR2 SQIVND (reference sequence). The CDR3 has 13 residues. The germline V and J ends were trimmed by 4 bases and 8 bases, with 14 bases remaining between them. The CDR3 DNA follows: TGTGCCAGTAGTACCCAAGCAGGGGAAGGCTACACCTTC. It encodes CASSTQAGEGYTF.

V is TRBV11-3 and J is TRBJ2-7; 9 positions match TRBD2. V gave up 0 bases and J gave up 1 base; unmatched junction bases: 4. The germline CDR1 and CDR2 sequences are SGHNT and YENEEA. The length of the CDR3 is 16 residues. This CDR3 is CASSLERAGGSYEQYF. The CDR3 region has the DNA TGTGCCAGCAGCTTAGAACGGGCGGGGGGGTCCTACGAGCAGTACTTC.

This clonotype was seen many times. The chain recombines TRBV7-3 with TRBJ1-1, with 10 bases identical to TRBD1. Germline V gives CDR1 SGHTA, CDR2 FQGTGA. With 2 bases clipped from V and 4 bases from J, the junction kept 4 bases outside the gene matches. The CDR3 spans 15 residues. Here the CDR3 reads CASSLDGTGVTEAFF. CDR3 DNA: TGTGCCAGCAGCTTAGATGGGACAGGGGTCACTGAAGCTTTCTTT.

This clonotype ranks as medium-sized. V usage is TRBV6-1 and J usage is TRBJ1-2; D is perhaps TRBD1 (5 bases). CDR3 length equals 14 residues. Deletions cut 1 base from V and 6 bases from J, with 12 bases between. Per germline, CDR1 MNHNS and CDR2 SASEGT. CDR3 amino acids: CASSEVPGSNGYTF. CDR3 bases: TGTGCCAGCAGTGAAGTTCCAGGGTCAAATGGCTACACCTTC.

The rearrangement uses TRBV7-2 and TRBJ1-2; D is uncertain. Germline loops: CDR1 SGHTA, CDR2 FQGNSA. The CDR3 is 12 residues long. V was trimmed by 1 base and J by 4 bases, leaving 4 bases between them. CDR3: CASSLGAYGYTF. As DNA, the CDR3 is TGTGCCAGCAGCTTAGGCGCCTATGGCTACACCTTC.

The rearrangement uses TRBV9 and TRBJ2-5; 13 nucleotides match TRBD2. CDR3 length: 15 residues. The junction had 9 bases not matched to a gene; V was cut back by 4 bases and J by 9 bases. From germline, CDR1 is SGDLS and CDR2 YYNGEE. The CDR3 DNA reads TGTGCCAGCAGCCCCAGACTAGCGGGGGGAATGGCCCAGTACTTC. It is translated as CASSPRLAGGMAQYF.

The rearrangement uses TRBV29-1 and TRBJ1-2, with D tentatively TRBD1 (5 bases). The CDR3 covers 15 residues. Trimming removed 4 bases from V and 0 bases from J, with 15 bases in between. Germline V gene lookup returns CDR1 SQVTM and CDR2 ANQGSEA. CDR3 loop: CSVGHRRGANYGYTF. DNA for the CDR3: TGCAGCGTTGGACACCGCAGAGGGGCTAACTATGGCTACACCTTC.

The chain has TRBV6-1 and TRBJ2-3; D call uncertain. With 10 bases removed from V and 1 base from J, the gap between germline ends came to 33 bases. The CDR3 has 20 amino acids. Germline CDR1 and CDR2: MNHNS and SASEGT. The CDR3 coding sequence is TGTGCCACCCAGTTACTCGAAGGCTGGCGAAAAACCATCGGCACAGATACGCAGTATTTT. Amino acid sequence: CATQLLEGWRKTIGTDTQYF.

This clonotype came up a few times. This chain uses TRBV18 with TRBJ1-1; TRBD1 matches at 10 bases. The junction had 4 bases not matched to a gene; V was cut back by 3 bases and J by 6 bases. The CDR3 totals 14 residues. Germline V CDR1 and CDR2: KGHSH, LQKENI. The CDR3 protein is CASSPDRGVAEAFF. CDR3 bases: TGTGCCAGCTCACCGGACAGGGGGGTCGCTGAAGCTTTCTTT.

This clonotype was picked up many times. The rearrangement uses TRBV20-1 and TRBJ2-3; D ambiguous. Germline lookup yields CDR1 DFQATT and CDR2 SNEGSKA (reference sequence). This CDR3 comprises 12 residues. The germline V and J ends were trimmed by 3 bases and 0 bases, with 4 bases remaining between them. Here the CDR3 DNA reads TGCAGTGCTAGCAAAAGCACAGATACGCAGTATTTT. This sequence encodes CSASKSTDTQYF.

The sample holds many counts of this clonotype. This sequence may be a read error, since a much larger clone differs from it by one base. The V gene is TRBV6-2 or TRBV6-3, the J gene TRBJ2-7; 9 nucleotides match TRBD2. In germline, CDR1 is MNHEY, CDR2 SVGEGT. The trim removed 6 bases at V and 2 bases at J, leaving 14 bases unmatched. CDR3 length: 17 amino acids. DNA for the CDR3: TGTGCCAGCAGCCCCTTAGGGGCTAGCGGGATTACCTACGAGCAGTACTTC. Its translation: CASSPLGASGITYEQYF.

This clonotype was recorded once. This chain joins TRBV24-1 and TRBJ2-1; D gene unclear. Germline V lookup: CDR1 KGHDR, CDR2 SFDVKD. Trimming removed 1 base at V and 0 bases at J, with 6 bases between. This CDR3 is 15 amino acids long. The CDR3 DNA reads as TGTGCCACCAGTGATTTATTTAGCTCCTACAATGAGCAGTTCTTC. The encoded protein is CATSDLFSSYNEQFF.

CDR3 nucleotides: TGTGCCAGCAGCTTAGGGCTAGCGGGAGTCCACGAGCAGTACTTC. This codes for CASSLGLAGVHEQYF. The V and J genes are TRBV11-1 and TRBJ2-7, with 10 bases matching TRBD2. J was trimmed by 5 bases and V by 1 base; bases with no gene match: 5. Germline values: CDR1 SGHAT, CDR2 FQDESV (reference sequence). The CDR3 sequence is 15 residues long.

By sample share, this clonotype is medium-sized. The genes are TRBV5-1 and TRBJ2-7; TRBD2 matches at 12 bases. Looked up from germline, CDR1 is SGHRS and CDR2 is YFSETQ. V was clipped by 0 bases and J by 1 base; unmatched bases: 5. This CDR3 has 17 amino acids. The CDR3: CASSLDGLAGKSYEQYF. CDR3 in DNA: TGCGCCAGCAGCTTGGATGGACTAGCGGGAAAATCCTACGAGCAGTACTTC.

The genes are TRBV7-9 and TRBJ1-6; D is ambiguous. Trimming left V 5 bases short and J 9 bases short, with 8 bases between. Per germline, CDR1 SEHNR and CDR2 FQNEAQ (reference sequence). The CDR3 has 12 amino acids. The CDR3 DNA follows: TGTGCCAGCAGCAACCATGGTTCACCCCTCCACTTT. It specifies CASSNHGSPLHF.

The chain couples TRBV5-4 to TRBJ1-5; D not resolved. The CDR3 runs to 15 residues. Germline CDR1 is SGHNT and CDR2 is YYREEE (reference sequence). V lost 0 bases and J 0 bases, leaving 7 bases between the germline ends. CDR3 loop: CASSLDPFSNQPQHF. As DNA, the CDR3 is TGTGCCAGCAGCTTGGATCCGTTTAGCAATCAGCCCCAGCATTTT. Variable domain in full (rest from reference TRBV5-4 and TRBJ1-5): ETGVTQSPTHLIKTRGQQVTLRCSSQSGHNTVSWYQQALGQGPQFIFQYYREEENGRGNFPPRFSGLQFPNYSSELNVNALELDDSALYLCASSLDPFSNQPQHFGDGTRLSIL.

The chain joins TRBV2 to TRBJ1-2; D unclear. With 2 bases removed from V and 5 bases from J, the gap between germline ends came to 6 bases. CDR1 is SNHLY and CDR2 is FYNNEI in the germline V gene. This CDR3 comprises 12 residues. The DNA for the CDR3 is TGTGCCAGCAGTGAAAACAGTTATGGCTACACCTTC. Its translation is CASSENSYGYTF.

Concerning this clonotype itself: The germline gene is not matched at one end of the junction; a read error may be the cause. The rearrangement uses TRBV11-2 and TRBJ2-3; unclear D gene. The length of the CDR3 is 13 residues. Germline lookup yields CDR1 SGHAT and CDR2 FQNNGV. CDR3 sequence reads: CACSSGSTDTQYF. The DNA of the CDR3 is TGTGCCTGCAGCTCCGGGAGCACAGATACGCAGTATTTT.

As regards this clonotype: At one end the junction does not follow the germline gene, possibly because of a read error. The chain links TRBV5-1 to TRBJ2-3; 7 bases are a match to TRBD2. Germline lookup yields CDR1 SGHRS and CDR2 YFSETQ. There are 14 residues in the CDR3. CDR3 loop: CASNLGGGVDTQYF. Written as DNA, the CDR3 is TGCGCCAGCAACTTGGGGGGGGGAGTAGATACGCAGTATTTT.

This clonotype is medium-sized by share. The rearrangement uses TRBV5-1 and TRBJ2-3; tentative D call: TRBD1 (5 bases). Trimming shortened V by 2 bases and J by 1 base, and 5 bases separated the two germline ends. The CDR3 has 13 amino acids. Germline CDR1 and CDR2: SGHRS and YFSETQ. CDR3 nucleotides: TGCGCCAGCAGCTTACAGGGCACAGATACGCAGTATTTT. It specifies CASSLQGTDTQYF.

The V call is TRBV20-1, the J call TRBJ2-5; 8 positions agree with TRBD2. This CDR3 has 13 amino acids. J lost 4 bases, V lost 5 bases, and 6 bases had no gene match. The germline V gene has CDR1 DFQATT and CDR2 SNEGSKA (reference sequence). The CDR3 loop reads CSARSGTPETQYF. The CDR3 DNA is TGCAGTGCTCGTAGCGGGACCCCAGAGACCCAGTACTTC.

This chain links TRBV9 with TRBJ2-2; the D is unclear. The CDR3 totals 13 residues. Trimming removed 3 bases from V and 8 bases from J, with 11 bases in between. The germline V gene encodes CDR1 SGDLS and CDR2 YYNGEE. The CDR3 region is CASSALIRGELFF. In DNA form, the CDR3 reads TGTGCCAGCAGCGCCTTAATCAGGGGGGAGCTGTTTTTT.

The V call is TRBV2, the J call TRBJ1-2; D is unclear. Germline V lookup: CDR1 SNHLY, CDR2 FYNNEI. The CDR3 length is 12 residues. V shed 2 bases and J shed 8 bases, with 9 bases lying between them. CDR3 sequence reads: CASSETTYGYTF. The CDR3, as DNA: TGTGCCAGCAGTGAAACCACATACGGCTACACCTTC.

To note about this clonotype: One junction end does not reproduce the germline sequence, and a read error may be involved. The chain carries TRBV12-3 or TRBV12-4 and TRBJ1-2; 10 bases are a match to TRBD1. This CDR3 contains 14 residues. The CDR3 DNA reads as TGTGCCAGCAGCCTGACAGGGGGCGCGGGCGGCTACACTTTC. Residues: CASSLTGGAGGYTF.

The genes are TRBV14 and TRBJ1-3, with 10 bases identical to TRBD1. The ends lost 6 bases at V and 7 bases at J; junction bases unmatched: 3. The CDR3 has 13 residues. Germline V gene lookup returns CDR1 SGHDN and CDR2 FVKESK. In nucleotides, the CDR3 is TGTGCCAGCAGTACGACAGGGGGCAACACCATATATTTT. It codes for CASSTTGGNTIYF.

In its sample, this clonotype ranks as medium-sized (0.01 to 0.1%). The J gene is TRBJ2-2, the V gene TRBV6-4; 14 nucleotides align to TRBD2. The CDR3 contains 18 residues. V shed 5 bases and J 3 bases; nucleotides not matched to a gene: 8. Germline CDR1 reads MRHNA; CDR2 reads SNTAGT. CDR3 residues: CASSPRGLAGGDTGELFF. The DNA for the CDR3 is TGTGCCAGCAGTCCCAGAGGACTAGCGGGAGGCGACACCGGGGAGCTGTTTTTT.

This clonotype was detected only a few times. The chain employs TRBV10-3 and TRBJ1-5; no firm D call. The CDR3 is made up of 15 amino acids. V lost 3 bases and J 0 bases, leaving 9 bases between the germline ends. Germline CDR1 reads ENHRY; CDR2 reads SYGVKD. As DNA, the CDR3 is TGTGCCATCAGTGAAGGGCGCAATAGCAATCAGCCCCAGCATTTT. It yields the protein CAISEGRNSNQPQHF.

This clonotype came up many times. It may be a read error: a sequence one base away is much more abundant. The CDR3 reads CASSHLGQSTYEQYF. CDR3 DNA: TGTGCCAGCAGTCACTTAGGGCAGAGCACCTACGAGCAGTACTTC. The V call is TRBV6-2 or TRBV6-3, the J call TRBJ2-7; no reliable D call. The CDR3 covers 15 residues. Germline V gene data show CDR1 as MNHEY and CDR2 as SVGEGT. V was clipped by 5 bases and J by 2 bases, with 16 bases between them.

This clonotype has a single count. The rearrangement links TRBV7-9 to TRBJ2-7; D might be TRBD2 (6 bases). The germline V and J ends were trimmed by 1 base and 2 bases, with 12 bases remaining between them. Germline values: CDR1 SEHNR, CDR2 FQNEAQ (reference sequence). The CDR3 has 15 amino acids. CDR3 DNA: TGTGCCAGCAGCTTAGGTGGTAGCGGAGCCTACGAGCAGTACTTC. Residues: CASSLGGSGAYEQYF.

The rearrangement joins TRBV9 to TRBJ2-1, with a weak D call TRBD1 (6 bases). Germline CDR1 reads SGDLS; CDR2 reads YYNGEE. This CDR3 spans 15 amino acids. Trimming pared 6 bases from V and 12 bases from J, leaving 25 bases between. This chain's CDR3 is CASNYNGRDTDTQFF. The CDR3 nucleotides are TGTGCCAGCAACTACAATGGTAGGGACACAGATACGCAGTTCTTC. The variable domain in full, completed from reference TRBV9 and TRBJ2-1, reads DSGVTQTPKHLITATGQRVTLRCSPRSGDLSVYWYQQSLDQGLQFLIQYYNGEERAKGNILERFSAQQFPDLHSELNLSSLELGDSALYFCASNYNGRDTDTQFFGPGTRLTVL.